The clone carrying this T cell receptor beta chain was recorded a few times. No antigen is known for it. The CDR3 sequence is 14 residues long. V was pared by 7 bases and J by 0 bases, with 12 bases between. CDR1 and CDR2 (germline): SGHNT, YENEEA. This record belongs to a study of read filtering for tumor transcriptome and immune sequencing. Turning to the study itself: By R-ISS, stages I, II and III held about 8, 15 and 7 patients. Whole-transcriptome libraries were prepared after DNase treatment. RNA-seq yielded only about 75 to 1273 TCR reads, IR-seq about 4 to 10.27 million. Study outcomes and limitations: Even smaller IR-seq throughput identified most shared clonotypes.

This library used about 400 ng RNA and molecular barcoded adaptors spanning alpha/delta and beta/gamma chains. TCRdb analysed the reads with MiXCR anew, one entry per CDR3 protein. The table lists more than 45,000 distinct CDR3 sequences, 9% to 15% of them singletons. The origin of this receptor is a donor over 35 with multiple myeloma. The sample was a population of CD138-negative cells sorted from bone marrow. This chain uses TRBV11-3 with TRBJ1-1; D may be TRBD1 (6 bases). The CDR3 nucleotides read TGTGCCAGCACCGGCAGGGGAATGAACACTGAAGCTTTCTTT. Its protein is CASTGRGMNTEAFF.